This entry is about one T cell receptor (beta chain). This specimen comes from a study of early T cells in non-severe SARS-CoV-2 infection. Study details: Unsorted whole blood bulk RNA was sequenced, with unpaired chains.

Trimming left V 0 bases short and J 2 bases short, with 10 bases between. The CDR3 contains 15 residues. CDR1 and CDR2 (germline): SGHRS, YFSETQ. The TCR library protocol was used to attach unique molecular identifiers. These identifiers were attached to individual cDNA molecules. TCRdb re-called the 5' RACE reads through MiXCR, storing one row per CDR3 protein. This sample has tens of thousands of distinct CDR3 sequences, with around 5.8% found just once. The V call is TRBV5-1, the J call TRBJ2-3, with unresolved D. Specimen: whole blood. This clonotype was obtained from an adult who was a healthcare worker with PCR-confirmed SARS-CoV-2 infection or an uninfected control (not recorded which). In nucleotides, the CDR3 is TGCGCCAGCAGCTTGGATGGCCCACACACAGATACGCAGTATTTT. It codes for CASSLDGPHTDTQYF. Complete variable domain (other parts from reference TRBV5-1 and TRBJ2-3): KAGVTQTPRYLIKTRGQQVTLSCSPISGHRSVSWYQQTPGQGLQFLFEYFSETQRNKGNFPGRFSGRQFSNSRSEMNVSTLELGDSALYLCASSLDGPHTDTQYFGPGTRLTVL.